One sample yielded the 21 T cell receptor beta chains listed below, sequenced in a study of beta chain features in type 1 diabetes. Since all of the isolated RNA was reverse transcribed, expressed TCRB transcripts were what got sequenced. Sequencing used immunoSEQ multiplex PCR; TCRdb keeps in-frame clones, though not all of them. The data show about 220,000 clones, approximately 10% seen once. The sequencing sample was made of central memory CD4+ T cells from blood. These receptors originate from a man aged 18-30 years in good health.

J is TRBJ2-4 and V is TRBV21-1; the table's D call, TRBD1, was not checked against the DNA. TRBV21-1 is a pseudogene segment. The CDR3 runs 15 residues. DNA for the CDR3: TGTGCCAGCAGCAAAGGGGCTCTGGCCAAAAACATTCAGTACTTC. Residues: CASSKGALAKNIQYF.

The rearrangement joins TRBV6-4 to TRBJ2-4; TRBD1 or TRBD2 may be the D gene (6 bases each). Trimming took off 0 bases at V and 6 bases at J, with 9 bases between the two ends. From germline, CDR1 is MRHNA and CDR2 SNTAGT. CDR3 size: 14 residues. CDR3 bases: TGTGCCAGCAGTGACTCGAAGGGGGGAAACATTCAGTACTTC. This encodes CASSDSKGGNIQYF.

This clone was observed a few times. The DNA for the CDR3 is TGCAGTGCTAGCGGTAGTGCGGAGCAGTACTTC. Translation gives CSASGSAEQYF. The V call is TRBV20-1, the J call TRBJ2-7, with D unclear. This CDR3 is 11 amino acids long. CDR1 is DFQATT and CDR2 is SNEGSKA in the germline V gene (reference sequence). The germline V and J ends were trimmed by 3 bases and 7 bases, with 10 bases remaining between them.

This clone was found a few times. The V and J genes are TRBV11-1 and TRBJ1-1; tentative D call: TRBD1 (6 bases). V dropped 3 bases and J dropped 1 base, with 9 bases sitting between them. The CDR3 has 14 residues. CDR1 SGHAT and CDR2 FQDESV come from the germline V gene (reference sequence). The CDR3 loop reads CASSFDRWNTEAFF. CDR3 sequence (DNA): TGTGCCAGCAGCTTCGACAGGTGGAACACTGAAGCTTTCTTT.

The chain uses TRBV18 and TRBJ2-3; 10 bases are a match to TRBD2. Germline loops: CDR1 KGHSH, CDR2 LQKENI. The CDR3 is 15 amino acids. Germline trimming cut 4 bases from V and 6 bases from J; bases unmatched to any gene: 7. The CDR3 loop is CASSQPSGRRDTQYF. CDR3 in DNA: TGTGCCAGCTCACAGCCTAGCGGGAGAAGGGATACGCAGTATTTT.

The rearrangement joins TRBV29-1 to TRBJ1-1, with TRBD1 as a possible D gene (5 bases). The length of the CDR3 is 13 residues. Looked up from germline, CDR1 is SQVTM and CDR2 is ANQGSEA. Trimming left V 6 bases short and J 8 bases short, with 19 bases between. DNA for the CDR3: TGCAGCGTGATCGCACCCGGGAGGGGAGAAGCTTTCTTT. Translating it yields CSVIAPGRGEAFF.

Concerning this clone: The same CDR3 arises from other DNA sequences in this sample as well. The chain joins TRBV29-1 to TRBJ2-7; D is perhaps TRBD1 (6 bases). The germline V and J ends were trimmed by 0 bases and 3 bases, with 6 bases remaining between them. Looked up from germline, CDR1 is SQVTM and CDR2 is ANQGSEA. The CDR3 runs 12 residues. The CDR3 is CSVEEDSYEQYF. The CDR3 DNA reads TGCAGCGTTGAAGAGGACAGCTACGAGCAGTACTTC.

This rearrangement joins TRBV4-2 to TRBJ2-7, with D possibly being TRBD1 (5 bases). The V gene lost 1 base and the J gene lost 0 bases, with 13 bases spanning the gap. CDR3 length: 16 residues. Germline CDR1 and CDR2: LGHNA and YNFKEQ. The DNA of the CDR3 is TGTGCCAGCAGCCAAGCCCAAGGGGTAAGCTCCTACGAGCAGTACTTC. Translated: CASSQAQGVSSYEQYF.

The chain joins TRBV29-1 to TRBJ2-3; 8 positions agree with TRBD1. This CDR3 contains 14 residues. Germline CDR1 is SQVTM and CDR2 is ANQGSEA. J was trimmed by 3 bases and V by 6 bases; bases with no gene match: 8. CDR3 loop: CSVRTGSVTDTQYF. CDR3 DNA sequence: TGCAGCGTACGGACAGGGTCTGTAACAGATACGCAGTATTTT.

The rearrangement uses TRBV7-2 and TRBJ2-3; TRBD2 is a possible D gene (6 bases). The CDR3 loop spans 15 amino acids. Trimming shortened V by 1 base and J by 3 bases, and 11 bases separated the two germline ends. The germline V gene encodes CDR1 SGHTA and CDR2 FQGNSA. CDR3 nucleotides: TGTGCCAGCAGCTTAGAGGTCCGGGAGACAGATACGCAGTATTTT. This gives the protein CASSLEVRETDTQYF.

This clone was observed a handful of times. This chain uses TRBV4-3 with TRBJ1-2; 7 bases match TRBD1. CDR3 length: 16 residues. The germline CDR1 and CDR2 sequences are LGHNA and YSLEER. The V gene end was trimmed by 1 base and the J gene end by 5 bases; junction bases not matched to a gene: 10. The DNA for the CDR3 is TGCGCCAGCAGCCAAGGCCCTCCGGGGACAGATTATGGCTACACCTTC. Its translation is CASSQGPPGTDYGYTF.

The chain employs TRBV18 and TRBJ2-1, with 8 bases that match TRBD2. The germline gives CDR1 KGHSH, CDR2 LQKENI. Unmatched junction bases numbered 6, after V lost 6 bases and J lost 5 bases. This CDR3 contains 14 residues. The CDR3 protein is CASSLTSGDNEQFF. CDR3 DNA: TGTGCCAGCTCCCTAACTAGCGGTGACAATGAGCAGTTCTTC.

J is TRBJ2-5 and V is TRBV7-2; no firm D call. Germline V CDR1 and CDR2: SGHTA, FQGNSA. The V and J ends lost 5 bases and 3 bases respectively, with 10 bases between them. There are 13 residues in the CDR3. The CDR3 nucleotides are TGTGCCAGCAGCATACACCCAGAAGAGACCCAGTACTTC. Amino acid sequence: CASSIHPEETQYF.

This clone occurred many times. This sequence joins TRBV2 and TRBJ2-3, with D hard to call. V was pared by 8 bases and J by 0 bases, with 12 bases between. Germline V gene sequence: CDR1 SNHLY, CDR2 FYNNEI. This CDR3 has 14 amino acids. Here the CDR3 reads CASGSGVSTDTQYF. The CDR3 DNA sequence: TGTGCCAGCGGCAGTGGAGTTAGCACAGATACGCAGTATTTT.

Many counts were recorded for this clone. The rearrangement uses TRBV9 and TRBJ2-3; TRBD2 matches 10 bases. V shed 4 bases and J 1 base; nucleotides not matched to a gene: 12. This CDR3 is 18 amino acids long. Germline V gives CDR1 SGDLS, CDR2 YYNGEE. The CDR3 bases are TGTGCCAGCAGCCCCAGCGGGAGGGTCCTGCTACGCACAGATACGCAGTATTTT. Translated: CASSPSGRVLLRTDTQYF.

This clone was counted between two and nine times. The V call is TRBV2, the J call TRBJ2-7; 10 nucleotides align to TRBD1. There are 15 residues in the CDR3. The V segment lost 6 bases and the J segment 2 bases; nucleotides outside the gene matches: 7. CDR1 is SNHLY, CDR2 FYNNEI, per germline. The CDR3 nucleotides are TGTGCCAGCAGCCCCGACAGGGGGCCTACCTACGAGCAGTACTTC. Translated, it gives CASSPDRGPTYEQYF.

The V gene is TRBV14, the J gene TRBJ1-2; D might be TRBD1 (6 bases). The V end was cut by 0 bases, the J end by 4 bases, with 6 bases between. The CDR3 is 13 residues long. From germline, CDR1 is SGHDN and CDR2 FVKESK. The DNA for the CDR3 is TGTGCCAGCAGCCAAGACAGGGGCTATGGCTACACCTTC. Protein product: CASSQDRGYGYTF.

This clone was picked up a small number of times. The chain recombines TRBV21-1 with TRBJ2-7. TRBV21-1 is reported as a pseudogene. This CDR3 comprises 15 residues. CDR3 amino acids: CASSRTRDLAYEQYF. CDR3 nucleotide sequence: TGTGCCAGCAGCAGAACTCGGGACCTTGCCTACGAGCAGTACTTC.

The CDR3 sequence: CASRTDRVEQYF. The CDR3 DNA sequence: TGTGCCAGCAGGACAGACAGGGTCGAGCAGTACTTC. V gene TRBV28 combines with J gene TRBJ2-5; 7 nucleotides match TRBD1. The J call could be wrong; TRBJ2-7 is a better fit for the DNA end. Per germline, CDR1 MDHEN and CDR2 SYDVKM. This CDR3 contains 12 residues.

Concerning this clone: This could be a read error, since a much larger clone is one nucleotide away. Distinct nucleotide sequences in the sample also encode this CDR3. The chain couples TRBV11-2 to TRBJ2-3; 9 bases agree with TRBD1. Germline CDR1 is SGHAT and CDR2 is FQNNGV. The CDR3 totals 14 residues. V was pared by 5 bases and J by 3 bases, with 3 bases of the junction left unmatched. The CDR3 spells CASSPDRGTDTQYF. The CDR3 nucleotides read TGTGCCAGCAGCCCGGACAGGGGTACAGATACGCAGTATTTT.

The chain has TRBV29-1 and TRBJ1-2; no reliable D call. Germline CDR1 and CDR2: SQVTM and ANQGSEA. This CDR3 has 11 residues. V shed 4 bases and J shed 7 bases, with 10 bases lying between them. The CDR3 DNA sequence: TGCAGCGTTGTATTGGGATCTGGCTACACCTTC. It encodes CSVVLGSGYTF.